This T cell receptor beta chain was retrieved from a study of cytomegalovirus exposure and HLA in healthy donors. Study observations and caveats: With high specificity and sensitivity, the classifier reportedly diagnosed cytomegalovirus status. In all likelihood, a cluster of highly shared sequence variants was a sequencing artifact.

This CDR3 has 16 amino acids. Trimming shortened V by 4 bases and J by 5 bases, and 20 bases separated the two germline ends. Germline CDR1 is MNHEY and CDR2 is SVGAGI. Primers included in the PCR were 60 Vbeta and 13 Jbeta primers. Profiled with immunoSEQ multiplex PCR; TCRdb holds only in-frame clones, not every one. Here the sample spans under 200,000 clones, around 80% being singletons. This clone occurred a few times. Its antigen is still unknown. The origin of this receptor is a woman in her twenties or thirties in good health and CMV-seropositive. The genes are TRBV6-5 and TRBJ1-2; D is perhaps TRBD1 (5 bases). Sequencing used PBMCs. Written as DNA, the CDR3 is TGTGCCAGCAGTTGGTTACTTGGCGGGGAGGGGTATGGCTACACCTTC. Encoded protein: CASSWLLGGEGYGYTF.